This T cell receptor (beta chain) was profiled in a study of human T cells and chemical hapten exposure. Noted time point: pre-sensitization, week 0. Treatment denoted: therapeutic diphenylcyclopropenone sensitization with weekly scalp DPC. TCRdb recomputed calls from the RACE reads with MiXCR, one row per CDR3 protein. The sample shows about 180,000 distinct CDR3 sequences, more than 25% of them seen only once. This clonotype was sampled from a woman between 25 and 40 years old with alopecia areata. Some clones in this sample may be carry-over from other donors' samples. Specimen: whole blood, collected in connection with sensitization to the hapten diphenylcyclopropenone (DPC).

The CDR3 loop reads CASSCGTGALSNQPQHF. CDR3 in DNA: TGTGCCAGCAGTTGCGGGACAGGGGCCCTTAGCAATCAGCCCCAGCATTTT. The chain employs TRBV12-3 or TRBV12-4 and TRBJ1-5; TRBD1 agrees at 10 bases. The V gene end was trimmed by 4 bases and the J gene end by 0 bases; junction bases not matched to a gene: 6. CDR3 length: 17 residues.